The present TCR beta chain was sequenced within a study of blood T cell repertoires in COVID-19. Study-wide background: Collection of acute and convalescent COVID-19 samples took place in the United States, Italy and Spain.

Trimming stripped 3 bases from V and 4 bases from J, with 9 bases between. The CDR3 covers 14 residues. Per germline, CDR1 LNHDA and CDR2 SQIVND (reference sequence). The repertoire was sequenced with immunoSEQ multiplex PCR; TCRdb's copy has only in-frame clones and lacks some. This repertoire shows 170,000 or so clones, around 84% found once; its top ten account for about 2.5%. This TCR was recovered from a man aged 40-49 years with active or convalescent COVID-19. The sample was peripheral blood. This chain joins TRBV19 and TRBJ1-4; no reliable D call. The DNA of the CDR3 is TGTGCCAGTAGTATTGCCTCAGTTAATGAAAAACTGTTTTTT. It codes for CASSIASVNEKLFF.